The entry below describes one TCR beta chain. Germline-derived CDR1 and CDR2 are ENHRY and SYGVKD. The CDR3 runs to 15 residues. Trimming at V came to 3 bases and at J to 8 bases, leaving 12 bases not matched to a gene. Data came from immunoSEQ multiplex PCR; TCRdb stores just in-frame clones and leaves some out. The sample contains nearly 85,000 clones, 83% of which appear only once. These data originate in a study of blood T cell repertoires in COVID-19. The chain uses TRBV10-3 and TRBJ1-2, with 7 bases identical to TRBD1. This TCR was sampled from a woman between 55 and 75 years old with acute or convalescent COVID-19. Source material: peripheral blood. CDR3 sequence reads: CAISEWTGLPLGYTF. CDR3 bases: TGTGCCATCAGTGAATGGACAGGCCTCCCCTTAGGCTACACCTTC.